This T cell receptor (beta chain) stems from a study of shared clonotypes between healthy human individuals. Data came from immunoSEQ multiplex PCR; TCRdb stores just in-frame clones and leaves some out. The data contain fewer than 650,000 clones, around 77% of them singletons. Specimen: PBMCs. This clonotype was sampled from a woman in her thirties or forties in good health. Some clones in this sample may be carry-over from other donors' samples.

The CDR3: CSVSSETGELFF. CDR3 nucleotides: TGCAGCGTTTCTAGTGAAACCGGGGAGCTGTTTTTT. The chain combines TRBV29-1 with TRBJ2-2; D call uncertain. The germline CDR1 and CDR2 sequences are SQVTM and ANQGSEA. CDR3 length: 12 residues. V was pared by 5 bases and J by 5 bases, with 9 bases between.